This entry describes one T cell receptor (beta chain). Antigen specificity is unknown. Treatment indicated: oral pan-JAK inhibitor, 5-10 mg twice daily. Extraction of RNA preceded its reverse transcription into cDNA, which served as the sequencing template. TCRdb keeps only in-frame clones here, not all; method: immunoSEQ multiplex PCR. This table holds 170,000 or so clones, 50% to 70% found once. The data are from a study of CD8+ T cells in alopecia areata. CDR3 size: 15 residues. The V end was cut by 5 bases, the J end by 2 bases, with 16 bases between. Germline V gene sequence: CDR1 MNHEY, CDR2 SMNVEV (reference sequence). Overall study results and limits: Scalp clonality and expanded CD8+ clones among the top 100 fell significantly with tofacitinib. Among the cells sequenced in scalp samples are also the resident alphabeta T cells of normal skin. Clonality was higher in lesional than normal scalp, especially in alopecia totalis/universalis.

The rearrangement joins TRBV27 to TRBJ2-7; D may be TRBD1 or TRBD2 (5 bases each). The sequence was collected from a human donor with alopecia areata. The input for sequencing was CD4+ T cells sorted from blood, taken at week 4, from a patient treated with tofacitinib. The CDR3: CASSRSGTAPYEQYF. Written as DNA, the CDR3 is TGTGCCAGCAGTCGTTCCGGGACGGCCCCCTACGAGCAGTACTTC.